The clone carrying this T cell receptor (beta chain) appeared a few times. Antigen: not known. This sample is part of a study of T cells in Graves' hyperthyroidism and ophthalmopathy. Whole-study results and caveats: A model using 13 V-J features told ophthalmopathy apart from stable hyperthyroidism.

The study enrolled patients aged 18 to 65 with newly diagnosed hyperthyroidism of under 2 months' duration. Uncontrolled infections, other autoimmune diseases, pregnancy or lactation led to exclusion of patients. Using RNA transcripts as the source, TCR beta CDR3 regions were amplified. The HTBI set primed first-round TCR CDR3 RT-PCR. MiXCR, run by TCRdb on the multiplex PCR reads, gives a single entry per CDR3 protein. The data show 700,000 or so distinct CDR3 sequences, 15% to 20% seen once. Trimming stripped 4 bases from V and 19 bases from J, with 20 bases between. Germline V CDR1 and CDR2: LGHNA, YNFKEQ. The CDR3 loop spans 13 amino acids.

The chain carries TRBV4-2 and TRBJ2-6, with D maybe TRBD2 (6 bases). Input material: blood. This receptor was obtained from a man younger than 35 with Graves' hyperthyroidism. As DNA, the CDR3 is TGTGCCAGCAGCCTCTCCATTACCGGGAGTCCAACTTTC. The encoded protein is CASSLSITGSPTF.